A single sample gave rise to the 16 T cell receptor beta chains below, sequenced in a study of T-cell reconstitution after alpha-beta-depleted transplantation in children. Unique molecular identifiers tagged the TCRbeta library. Each CDR3 protein is one row after TCRdb ran MiXCR on the PCR reads. The table includes fewer than 450,000 distinct CDR3 sequences, about 17% detected once. The sequences come from PBMCs, mostly from graft donor cells, collected 360 days after TCRalphabeta/CD19-depleted stem cell transplant. These receptors were collected from a male patient aged 2-15 years who had a stem cell transplant for acute lymphoblastic leukemia, so the T cells may come from the graft donor.

The chain has TRBV6-1 and TRBJ1-1; 9 nucleotides match TRBD1. Trimming removed 3 bases from V and 2 bases from J; junction bases left unmatched: 4. Germline-derived CDR1 and CDR2 are MNHNS and SASEGT. This CDR3 is 15 amino acids long. The CDR3 loop is CASSDPGQGNTEAFF. CDR3 DNA sequence: TGTGCCAGCAGTGATCCGGGACAGGGAAACACTGAAGCTTTCTTT.

This clonotype has just a few counts. The genes are TRBV20-1 and TRBJ2-5; D unresolved. This CDR3 has 13 amino acids. Germline-derived CDR1 and CDR2 are DFQATT and SNEGSKA (reference sequence). V lost 1 base, J lost 1 base, and 7 bases lay in between. In DNA, the CDR3 is TGCAGTGCTAGAGGCCAGGTCCAAGAGACCCAGTACTTC. Protein: CSARGQVQETQYF.

The sample holds many counts of this clonotype. CDR3 amino acids: CASSVAVNTEAFF. The DNA of the CDR3 is TGTGCCAGCAGCGTAGCTGTGAACACTGAAGCTTTCTTT. The chain carries TRBV9 and TRBJ1-1; D is ambiguous. The V and J ends lost 0 bases and 0 bases respectively, with 3 bases between them. CDR3 length: 13 residues. The germline V gene has CDR1 SGDLS and CDR2 YYNGEE. Drawing the rest from reference TRBV9 and TRBJ1-1, the complete variable domain is DSGVTQTPKHLITATGQRVTLRCSPRSGDLSVYWYQQSLDQGLQFLIQYYNGEERAKGNILERFSAQQFPDLHSELNLSSLELGDSALYFCASSVAVNTEAFFGQGTRLTVV.

The chain combines TRBV28 with TRBJ2-5; 12 nucleotides agree with TRBD2. The ends lost 7 bases at V and 5 bases at J; junction bases unmatched: 11. The germline V gene has CDR1 MDHEN and CDR2 SYDVKM. This CDR3 comprises 16 residues. CDR3 sequence reads: CASKSRTSGNRETQYF. The CDR3 DNA reads as TGTGCCAGCAAGTCTAGGACTAGCGGGAACCGCGAGACCCAGTACTTC.

This clonotype was found many times. The J gene is TRBJ2-4, the V gene TRBV4-2, with a tentative D call TRBD2 (5 bases). Germline V gives CDR1 LGHNA, CDR2 YNFKEQ. CDR3 length: 18 residues. V dropped 0 bases and J dropped 3 bases, with 18 bases sitting between them. CDR3: CASSQDGRAAMGKNIQYF. The DNA of the CDR3 is TGTGCCAGCAGCCAAGATGGGCGGGCGGCTATGGGCAAAAACATTCAGTACTTC.

This clonotype was observed at least ten times. The chain joins TRBV6-5 to TRBJ2-7, with D hard to call. In germline, CDR1 is MNHEY, CDR2 SVGAGI. The CDR3 length is 10 residues. Trimming pared 5 bases from V and 5 bases from J, leaving 4 bases between. The CDR3 sequence is CASSPNEQYF. Here the CDR3 DNA reads TGTGCCAGCAGTCCTAACGAGCAGTACTTC.

The chain joins TRBV19 to TRBJ1-3; maybe TRBD1 (6 bases). This CDR3 is 16 amino acids long. The V end was cut by 3 bases, the J end by 0 bases, with 12 bases between. Germline V lookup: CDR1 LNHDA, CDR2 SQIVND (reference sequence). The CDR3, as DNA: TGTGCCAGTAGTATTCGTCAGGGGAGCTCTGGAAACACCATATATTTT. This sequence encodes CASSIRQGSSGNTIYF.

The CDR3 loop is CASSPRTYQKFF. The CDR3 coding sequence is TGTGCCAGCAGCCCCCGGACTTATCAGAAGTTCTTC. This rearrangement joins TRBV5-6 to TRBJ2-1; tentatively, D is TRBD2 (5 bases). Deletions cut 4 bases from V and 14 bases from J, with 16 bases between. Germline V gives CDR1 SGHDT, CDR2 YYEEEE. The CDR3 covers 12 residues.

This clonotype was counted ten times or more. The chain carries TRBV28 and TRBJ2-7; possibly TRBD2 for D (6 bases). Trimming took 7 bases from V and 4 from J, leaving 17 bases between them. The germline V gene encodes CDR1 MDHEN and CDR2 SYDVKM. The CDR3 consists of 14 residues. The CDR3 loop reads CASKMGGDTYEQYF. CDR3 nucleotides: TGTGCCAGCAAGATGGGCGGGGATACGTACGAGCAGTACTTC.

This clonotype was observed a few times. The genes are TRBV6-4 and TRBJ2-3, with a possible D match to TRBD1 (5 bases). Trimming stripped 11 bases from V and 6 bases from J, with 21 bases between. Germline V CDR1 and CDR2: MRHNA, SNTAGT. CDR3 length: 14 amino acids. CDR3 sequence (DNA): TGTGCCGGACCCCAGTTGGGGCCGTCGGATACGCAGTATTTT. Translating it yields CAGPQLGPSDTQYF.

V and J are TRBV4-2 and TRBJ2-1; TRBD2 matches 12 bases. V was clipped by 3 bases and J by 2 bases; unmatched bases: 5. Germline-derived CDR1 and CDR2 are LGHNA and YNFKEQ. The CDR3 runs 17 residues. DNA of the CDR3: TGTGCCAGCAGCCATCCCGGACTAGCGGGGCCCTACAATGAGCAGTTCTTC. Protein: CASSHPGLAGPYNEQFF.

This clonotype appeared many times. Here the CDR3 reads CASSFRPLAYITGYSYEQYF. The DNA of the CDR3 is TGTGCCAGCAGTTTCCGCCCCCTAGCCTATATTACAGGTTACTCCTACGAGCAGTACTTC. This chain connects TRBV12-3 or TRBV12-4 to TRBJ2-7; either TRBD1 or TRBD2 may supply D (5 bases each). Trimming pared 3 bases from V and 0 bases from J, leaving 27 bases between. The CDR3 runs to 20 residues.

This clonotype was detected a few times. CDR3 region: CASSFRTGRNEQYF. For the CDR3, the DNA is TGTGCCAGCAGTTTTCGGACAGGGAGGAACGAGCAGTACTTC. The chain links TRBV12-3 or TRBV12-4 to TRBJ2-7; 8 bases are a match to TRBD1. The CDR3 is 14 amino acids. V trimming: 3 bases; J trimming: 5 bases; junction bases outside the gene matches: 6.

The chain is built from TRBV20-1 and TRBJ2-1; D is perhaps TRBD1 (5 bases). The CDR3 loop spans 14 amino acids. The germline V gene has CDR1 DFQATT and CDR2 SNEGSKA (reference sequence). The V and J ends lost 0 bases and 8 bases respectively, with 14 bases between them. The DNA for the CDR3 is TGCAGTGCTAGAGATCAGGGCCCGCAGGATGAGCAGTTCTTC. This gives the protein CSARDQGPQDEQFF.

This clonotype has more than one count but fewer than ten. V gene TRBV4-1 combines with J gene TRBJ2-1; 8 bases align to TRBD2. Unmatched junction bases numbered 3, after V lost 3 bases and J lost 2 bases. Germline V lookup: CDR1 MGHRA, CDR2 YSYEKL. This CDR3 has 15 residues. CDR3: CASSQPGLAYNEQFF. CDR3 DNA sequence: TGCGCCAGCAGCCAGCCGGGACTAGCCTACAATGAGCAGTTCTTC.

CDR3: CASSVFGELFF. The CDR3 DNA follows: TGTGCCAGCAGTGTCTTCGGGGAGCTGTTTTTT. The J gene is TRBJ2-2, the V gene TRBV28; D ambiguous. Germline CDR1 MDHEN, CDR2 SYDVKM. V lost 5 bases and J 7 bases, leaving 5 bases between the germline ends. This CDR3 spans 11 amino acids.